Listed below are T cell receptor beta chains from one sample, sequenced in a study of blood T cell repertoires in COVID-19. TCRdb's copy holds only in-frame clones and misses some; the assay was immunoSEQ multiplex PCR. The sample has fewer than 110,000 clones, less than 90% seen once. The sequencing input was peripheral blood. The receptors derive from a human donor in a cohort sampled during active COVID-19. The CDR3 runs from the conserved cysteine through the conserved F or W. The D gene is left open where the match is weak. Expanded clones are given a class, and other clones once, few, many or no size at all.

cdr3_aa: CASSVAGSSGNTIYF
cdr3_nt: TGTGCCAGCAGCGTAGCTGGGAGCTCTGGAAACACCATATATTTT
d_call: .
j_call: TRBJ1-3
v_call: TRBV9
clone_size: .

cdr3_aa: CATSGLAGSYNEQFF
cdr3_nt: TGTGCCACCAGTGGACTAGCGGGGTCCTACAATGAGCAGTTCTTC
d_call: TRBD2
j_call: TRBJ2-1
v_call: TRBV15
clone_size: .

cdr3_aa: CASSQMSAGIGYTF
cdr3_nt: TGTGCCAGCAGCCAAATGTCGGCAGGGATTGGCTACACCTTC
d_call: .
j_call: TRBJ1-2
v_call: TRBV3-1/TRBV3-2
clone_size: few

cdr3_aa: CASSIQGYGYTF
cdr3_nt: TGTGCCAGTAGTATACAGGGTTATGGCTACACCTTC
d_call: .
j_call: TRBJ1-2
v_call: TRBV19
clone_size: .

cdr3_aa: CASSYSTSFEQYF
cdr3_nt: TGTGCCAGCAGTTACTCGACTAGTTTCGAGCAGTACTTC
d_call: .
j_call: TRBJ2-7
v_call: TRBV6-2/TRBV6-3
clone_size: .

cdr3_aa: CASSPTPQGAYEQYF
cdr3_nt: TGTGCCAGCAGCCCAACCCCGCAGGGGGCGTACGAGCAGTACTTC
d_call: TRBD1
j_call: TRBJ2-7
v_call: TRBV5-6
clone_size: few

cdr3_aa: CASSQPGEGQPQHF
cdr3_nt: TGCGCCAGCAGCCAACCAGGGGAGGGGCAGCCCCAGCATTTT
d_call: .
j_call: TRBJ1-5
v_call: TRBV4-1
clone_size: .

cdr3_aa: CASSGQTYYEQYF
cdr3_nt: TGTGCCAGCAGCGGGCAGACCTACTACGAGCAGTACTTC
d_call: .
j_call: TRBJ2-7
v_call: TRBV7-8
clone_size: .

cdr3_aa: CASNQGKEQFF
cdr3_nt: TGTGCCAGCAATCAGGGGAAGGAGCAGTTCTTC
d_call: .
j_call: TRBJ2-1
v_call: TRBV6-6
clone_size: .

cdr3_aa: CASSPGGGVSYEQYF
cdr3_nt: TGCGCCAGCAGCCCGGGCGGGGGGGTCTCCTACGAGCAGTACTTC
d_call: TRBD2
j_call: TRBJ2-7
v_call: TRBV4-1
clone_size: .

cdr3_aa: CASRVSSRDNYNSPLHF
cdr3_nt: TGTGCCAGCAGGGTCTCCAGCAGGGACAACTATAATTCACCCCTCCACTTT
d_call: .
j_call: TRBJ1-6
v_call: TRBV11-3
clone_size: .

cdr3_aa: CASRSGGAETDTQYF
cdr3_nt: TGTGCCAGCAGATCCGGGGGGGCGGAGACAGATACGCAGTATTTT
d_call: TRBD2
j_call: TRBJ2-3
v_call: TRBV6-5
clone_size: .

cdr3_aa: CASSLSAANYGYTF
cdr3_nt: TGTGCCAGCAGTTTATCGGCAGCTAACTATGGCTACACCTTC
d_call: .
j_call: TRBJ1-2
v_call: TRBV27
clone_size: .

cdr3_aa: CASSRDSHLPYGYTF
cdr3_nt: TGTGCCAGTAGTAGGGACAGCCACTTACCCTATGGCTACACCTTC
d_call: TRBD1
j_call: TRBJ1-2
v_call: TRBV19
clone_size: .

cdr3_aa: CASRRQGRWTEAFF
cdr3_nt: TGTGCCAGCAGAAGACAGGGGAGGTGGACTGAAGCTTTCTTT
d_call: TRBD1
j_call: TRBJ1-1
v_call: TRBV28
clone_size: .

cdr3_aa: CASTRSLLANYGYTF
cdr3_nt: TGTGCCAGTACACGGTCCCTTCTGGCTAACTATGGCTACACCTTC
d_call: .
j_call: TRBJ1-2
v_call: TRBV19
clone_size: .

cdr3_aa: CASSRNSGGRETQYF
cdr3_nt: TGTGCCAGCAGTCGAAATTCGGGGGGGCGAGAGACCCAGTACTTC
d_call: TRBD2
j_call: TRBJ2-5
v_call: TRBV7-2
clone_size: .

cdr3_aa: CASSYSTGQYQETQYF
cdr3_nt: TGTGCCAGCAGTTACTCAACTGGACAGTACCAAGAGACCCAGTACTTC
d_call: .
j_call: TRBJ2-5
v_call: TRBV6-5
clone_size: .

cdr3_aa: CASSLFVGDEKLFF
cdr3_nt: TGTGCCAGCAGCCTCTTTGTAGGGGATGAAAAACTGTTTTTT
d_call: .
j_call: TRBJ1-4
v_call: TRBV5-5
clone_size: .

cdr3_aa: CASSSGASF
cdr3_nt: TGTGCCAGCAGCTCAGGGGCCAGCTTT
d_call: .
j_call: TRBJ2-3
v_call: TRBV7-3
clone_size: .

cdr3_aa: CASSPGGGRATDTQYF
cdr3_nt: TGTGCCAGCAGCCCCGGCGGCGGGAGGGCCACAGATACGCAGTATTTT
d_call: TRBD2
j_call: TRBJ2-3
v_call: TRBV5-4
clone_size: .

cdr3_aa: CASSLGSSPSGYGYTF
cdr3_nt: TGTGCCAGCAGTTTAGGGAGCAGCCCATCTGGCTATGGCTACACCTTC
d_call: .
j_call: TRBJ1-2
v_call: TRBV28
clone_size: .

cdr3_aa: CASGDGGGAKNIQYF
cdr3_nt: TGTGCCAGCGGCGATGGCGGGGGGGCCAAAAACATTCAGTACTTC
d_call: TRBD2
j_call: TRBJ2-4
v_call: TRBV5-4
clone_size: .

cdr3_aa: CASSLRPTDTQYF
cdr3_nt: TGTGCCAGCAGTTTGAGGCCCACAGATACGCAGTATTTT
d_call: .
j_call: TRBJ2-3
v_call: TRBV12-3/TRBV12-4
clone_size: .

cdr3_aa: CASSPVPTVSRGYNEQFF
cdr3_nt: TGTGCCAGCTCACCCGTCCCGACAGTCTCCCGGGGGTACAATGAGCAGTTCTTC
d_call: .
j_call: TRBJ2-1
v_call: TRBV18
clone_size: .

cdr3_aa: CASSPSGGSYEQYF
cdr3_nt: TGTGCCAGCAGCCCTAGCGGGGGCTCCTACGAGCAGTACTTC
d_call: TRBD2
j_call: TRBJ2-7
v_call: TRBV11-2
clone_size: once

cdr3_aa: CAISDRGGEKLFF
cdr3_nt: TGTGCCATCAGTGATAGGGGCGGTGAAAAACTGTTTTTT
d_call: .
j_call: TRBJ1-4
v_call: TRBV10-3
clone_size: .

cdr3_aa: CASSRTRGGSGNTIYF
cdr3_nt: TGTGCCAGCAGCCGCACAAGGGGGGGCTCTGGAAACACCATATATTTT
d_call: .
j_call: TRBJ1-3
v_call: TRBV7-2
clone_size: .

cdr3_aa: CASSLGYQGNLNGYTF
cdr3_nt: TGTGCCAGCAGCTTAGGATATCAGGGCAATCTGAATGGCTACACCTTC
d_call: .
j_call: TRBJ1-2
v_call: TRBV7-8
clone_size: once

cdr3_aa: CAWRMRDRVNTEAFF
cdr3_nt: TGTGCCTGGAGGATGCGGGACAGGGTGAACACTGAAGCTTTCTTT
d_call: TRBD1
j_call: TRBJ1-1
v_call: TRBV30
clone_size: .

cdr3_aa: CATSDPAGQGAARQPQHF
cdr3_nt: TGTGCCACCAGTGACCCGGCCGGACAGGGGGCGGCTAGGCAGCCCCAGCATTTT
d_call: TRBD1
j_call: TRBJ1-5
v_call: TRBV24-1
clone_size: .

cdr3_aa: CASSWLQETQYF
cdr3_nt: TGTGCCAGCAGCTGGCTCCAAGAGACCCAGTACTTC
d_call: .
j_call: TRBJ2-5
v_call: TRBV7-2
clone_size: once

cdr3_aa: CASSRRGTLAKNIQYF
cdr3_nt: TGTGCCAGCAGCCGCCGGGGGACTTTAGCCAAAAACATTCAGTACTTC
d_call: .
j_call: TRBJ2-4
v_call: TRBV2
clone_size: .

cdr3_aa: CASSPVKVWGQTRRHIYEQYF
cdr3_nt: TGTGCCAGCAGCCCAGTCAAGGTTTGGGGGCAAACGCGCCGTCATATCTACGAGCAGTACTTC
d_call: .
j_call: TRBJ2-7
v_call: TRBV3-1/TRBV3-2
clone_size: .

cdr3_aa: CASSQGGFGSSGGYNEQFF
cdr3_nt: TGTGCCAGCAGCCAAGGTGGCTTCGGGTCTAGCGGGGGCTACAATGAGCAGTTCTTC
d_call: TRBD2
j_call: TRBJ2-1
v_call: TRBV3-1/TRBV3-2
clone_size: .

cdr3_aa: CASSLSRLAGGPSYNEQFF
cdr3_nt: TGTGCCAGCAGTTTATCGCGACTAGCGGGAGGGCCCTCCTACAATGAGCAGTTCTTC
d_call: TRBD2
j_call: TRBJ2-1
v_call: TRBV27
clone_size: .

cdr3_aa: CASSPLGQGYSYEQYF
cdr3_nt: TGTGCCAGTAGCCCCCTCGGACAGGGATACTCCTACGAGCAGTACTTC
d_call: TRBD1
j_call: TRBJ2-7
v_call: TRBV19
clone_size: .

cdr3_aa: CASSFRGGEETQYF
cdr3_nt: TGTGCCAGCAGCTTTCGAGGGGGCGAAGAGACCCAGTACTTC
d_call: TRBD1
j_call: TRBJ2-5
v_call: TRBV11-2
clone_size: .

cdr3_aa: CASSYSGRGLYEQYF
cdr3_nt: TGTGCCAGCAGTTACTCGGGCAGGGGGCTTTACGAGCAGTACTTC
d_call: TRBD1
j_call: TRBJ2-7
v_call: TRBV6-6
clone_size: .

cdr3_aa: CASSTSGTEYYEQYF
cdr3_nt: TGTGCCAGTAGTACCTCCGGGACAGAATACTACGAGCAGTACTTC
d_call: TRBD1
j_call: TRBJ2-7
v_call: TRBV19
clone_size: .

cdr3_aa: CASSLGGVNYGYTF
cdr3_nt: TGTGCCAGCAGTTTAGGGGGCGTAAACTATGGCTACACCTTC
d_call: .
j_call: TRBJ1-2
v_call: TRBV28
clone_size: .

cdr3_aa: CASSEVAAKTYEQYF
cdr3_nt: TGCGCCAGCAGCGAAGTGGCAGCGAAAACCTACGAGCAGTACTTC
d_call: .
j_call: TRBJ2-7
v_call: TRBV4-1
clone_size: .

cdr3_aa: CASSAAGPVSGYTF
cdr3_nt: TGTGCCAGCAGCGCCGCGGGTCCCGTTTCTGGCTACACCTTC
d_call: .
j_call: TRBJ1-2
v_call: TRBV9
clone_size: .

cdr3_aa: CASSFRQDVTEAFF
cdr3_nt: TGTGCCAGTAGTTTCCGACAGGACGTCACTGAAGCTTTCTTT
d_call: .
j_call: TRBJ1-1
v_call: TRBV19
clone_size: .

cdr3_aa: CAISEANQGLSSSGNTIYF
cdr3_nt: TGTGCCATCAGTGAGGCAAATCAGGGGCTATCAAGTTCTGGAAACACCATATATTTT
d_call: .
j_call: TRBJ1-3
v_call: TRBV10-3
clone_size: once

cdr3_aa: CASSPRLAGYNEQFF
cdr3_nt: TGTGCCAGCTCACCGAGACTAGCGGGGTACAATGAGCAGTTCTTC
d_call: TRBD2
j_call: TRBJ2-1
v_call: TRBV18
clone_size: once

cdr3_aa: CAWRRQGSGNTIYF
cdr3_nt: TGTGCCTGGAGGAGACAGGGTTCTGGAAACACCATATATTTT
d_call: TRBD1
j_call: TRBJ1-3
v_call: TRBV30
clone_size: .

cdr3_aa: CATSRGQGDSPLHF
cdr3_nt: TGTGCCACCAGTAGGGGACAGGGTGATTCACCCCTCCACTTT
d_call: TRBD1
j_call: TRBJ1-6
v_call: TRBV24-1
clone_size: .

cdr3_aa: CASSPGGKQDYEQYF
cdr3_nt: TGTGCCAGCTCACCGGGGGGAAAACAGGACTACGAGCAGTACTTC
d_call: .
j_call: TRBJ2-7
v_call: TRBV18
clone_size: once

cdr3_aa: CASSLGGGRVNEQYF
cdr3_nt: TGTGCCAGCAGCTTAGGCGGCGGGAGGGTCAACGAGCAGTACTTC
d_call: TRBD2
j_call: TRBJ2-7
v_call: TRBV7-2
clone_size: .

cdr3_aa: CASSIGAGGRYGYTF
cdr3_nt: TGTGCCAGTAGTATAGGGGCAGGGGGCCGCTATGGCTACACCTTC
d_call: TRBD1
j_call: TRBJ1-2
v_call: TRBV19
clone_size: .

cdr3_aa: CSVEDGDRDYYGYTF
cdr3_nt: TGCAGCGTTGAAGATGGGGACAGGGACTACTATGGCTACACCTTC
d_call: TRBD1
j_call: TRBJ1-2
v_call: TRBV29-1
clone_size: .

cdr3_aa: CASSTGTSGLAQYF
cdr3_nt: TGTGCCAGCAGCACTGGGACTAGCGGATTGGCGCAGTATTTT
d_call: TRBD2
j_call: TRBJ2-3
v_call: TRBV9
clone_size: .